These 9 T cell receptor beta chains were sequenced from one sample in a study of regulatory T cells in long-lasting Graves disease. The time point is: newly diagnosed GD, antithyroid drugs for less than 3 months. The authors made the TCR library using RNA they extracted from PBMCs. Sequencing libraries for TCR beta were prepared with iRepertoire HTBI primers and Arm-PCR of CDR3 regions. TCRdb reprocessed the multiplex PCR reads via MiXCR and lists one record per CDR3 protein. This table holds roughly 560,000 distinct CDR3 sequences, more than 10% found once. The same sample was also used in a study of T cells in Graves' hyperthyroidism and ophthalmopathy.

The starting material was peripheral blood mononuclear cells (PBMCs), obtained at new diagnosis, from a patient treated with antithyroid drugs. The receptors here all came from a woman aged 25 to 45 with Graves disease.

This clonotype was seen repeatedly, ten times or more. The J gene is TRBJ2-3, the V gene TRBV6-1; D is perhaps TRBD1 (7 bases). The V gene lost 8 bases and the J gene lost 0 bases, with 18 bases spanning the gap. The CDR3 covers 16 residues. Per germline, CDR1 MNHNS and CDR2 SASEGT. This CDR3 is CASGGTARSSTDTQYF. CDR3 bases: TGTGCCAGCGGCGGGACAGCGAGAAGCAGCACAGATACGCAGTATTTT.

This clonotype was counted at least ten times. The chain uses TRBV3-1 and TRBJ2-1; TRBD2 agrees at 8 bases. This CDR3 spans 16 amino acids. CDR1 is LGHDT and CDR2 is YNNKEL in the germline V gene (reference sequence). Germline trimming cut 2 bases from V and 3 bases from J; bases unmatched to any gene: 6. The CDR3 protein is CASSQSGTSDYNEQFF. CDR3 bases: TGTGCCAGCAGCCAATCCGGGACTAGTGACTACAATGAGCAGTTCTTC.

Ten or more counts support this clonotype. The chain has TRBV2 and TRBJ1-2; 8 bases fit TRBD1. There are 13 residues in the CDR3. Per the germline V gene, CDR1 is SNHLY and CDR2 is FYNNEI. V trimming: 5 bases; J trimming: 4 bases; junction bases outside the gene matches: 3. The CDR3 region is CASSTGGGYGYTF. CDR3 in DNA: TGTGCCAGCAGTACAGGGGGAGGCTATGGCTACACCTTC.

This clonotype was detected many times. The chain couples TRBV9 to TRBJ2-7; D might be TRBD2 (5 bases). The V end lost 0 bases, the J end lost 1 base, and 14 bases lay between the germline ends. Germline loops: CDR1 SGDLS, CDR2 YYNGEE. CDR3 length: 16 amino acids. In DNA form, the CDR3 reads TGTGCCAGCAGCGTAGGTCAGGCCGCGGGTTCCTACGAGCAGTACTTC. Translating it yields CASSVGQAAGSYEQYF.

This clonotype showed up many times. The gene calls are TRBV7-9 and TRBJ2-1, with D hard to call. V lost 3 bases and J lost 7, with 7 bases in between. The CDR3 consists of 12 residues. The germline gives CDR1 SEHNR, CDR2 FQNEAQ (reference sequence). CDR3 amino acids: CASSFLVNEQFF. For the CDR3, the DNA is TGTGCCAGCAGCTTTTTGGTGAATGAGCAGTTCTTC.

This clonotype was detected many times. This chain uses TRBV12-3 or TRBV12-4 with TRBJ2-2; the D gene could be TRBD1 or TRBD2 (5 bases each). The CDR3 is 15 amino acids. V was cut by 0 bases and J by 4 bases, with 9 bases left in between. The CDR3 loop reads CASSLAGRSTGELFF. CDR3 nucleotides: TGTGCCAGCAGTTTAGCGGGACGAAGCACCGGGGAGCTGTTTTTT.

This clonotype came up many times. This chain links TRBV6-1 with TRBJ2-1; 7 bases fit TRBD1. CDR1 is MNHNS and CDR2 is SASEGT in the germline V gene. CDR3 length equals 15 residues. V dropped 3 bases and J dropped 0; count of bases not matched to a gene: 2. CDR3 in amino acids: CASSDRTGSYNEQFF. CDR3 nucleotide sequence: TGTGCCAGCAGTGATAGGACAGGCTCCTACAATGAGCAGTTCTTC.

There are a few counts of this clonotype. The V and J genes are TRBV6-2 or TRBV6-3 and TRBJ2-1; 9 bases are a match to TRBD1. V lost 1 base to trimming and J lost 4 bases; unmatched junction nucleotides: 5. The CDR3 loop spans 16 amino acids. The V gene's germline CDR1 is MNHEY and CDR2 SVGEGT. CDR3 residues: CASSYYRGRGYNEQFF. In DNA, the CDR3 is TGTGCCAGCAGTTACTACAGGGGGCGCGGATACAATGAGCAGTTCTTC.

The sample holds many counts of this clonotype. The chain has TRBV7-2 and TRBJ2-5; D unresolved. Trimming removed 5 bases from V and 4 bases from J, with 14 bases in between. CDR3 size: 14 residues. Looked up from germline, CDR1 is SGHTA and CDR2 is FQGNSA. The CDR3 sequence: CASSPHGLGETQYF. CDR3 nucleotide sequence: TGTGCCAGCAGCCCCCACGGCTTGGGAGAGACCCAGTACTTC.